This T cell receptor beta chain was captured by sequencing in a study of T-cell memory formation after mild COVID-19. Study-wide results and caveats: In pre-infection memory, a portion of responding clones appeared, which suggested that cross-reactive memory joined. Second-wave clones with a day 37 peak had unconfirmed SARS-CoV-2 specificity.

This clonotype was detected a few times. Its target is unknown. TCRdb re-called the 5' RACE reads with MiXCR, one entry per CDR3 protein. The sample consists of hundreds of thousands of distinct CDR3 sequences, about a sixth of them appearing once. The TCR originated in an adult woman who had mild COVID-19 (a few samples of this study predate the infection). Cell type and time point are not known. The sample consisted of PBMCs or a T cell subset sorted from them (not recorded which).

The CDR3 sequence: CASSSRGLANEKLFF. The DNA of the CDR3 is TGTGCCAGCAGCTCCAGGGGACTGGCTAATGAAAAACTGTTTTTT. This chain uses TRBV7-9 with TRBJ1-4, with D possibly being TRBD1 (6 bases). V was shortened by 4 bases and J by 3 bases, with 12 bases between the two germline ends. The CDR3 totals 15 residues. Germline CDR1 and CDR2: SEHNR and FQNEAQ (reference sequence).